A selection of T cell receptor beta chains follows, all from one sample in a study of blood T cell repertoires in COVID-19. Some clones are missing from TCRdb's copy, which holds only in-frame ones; the method was immunoSEQ multiplex PCR. This sample has approximately 160,000 clones, with more than 85% found just once. The sample comprised peripheral blood. All receptors come from a man aged 55 to 69 with COVID-19, enrolled during active disease. CDR3s include the opening cysteine and the closing phenylalanine or tryptophan.

V gene	J gene	CDR3 protein
TRBV4-3	TRBJ2-7	CASSQELAETYEQYF
TRBV6-2/TRBV6-3	TRBJ1-2	CASSSPTGGYGYTF
TRBV7-3	TRBJ1-1	CASSLQANTEAFF
TRBV29-1	TRBJ2-5	CSVERSYRGRETQYF
TRBV7-2	TRBJ2-1	CASSLRGSSGGRLNEQFF
TRBV19	TRBJ1-1	CASSARGGTPEAFF
TRBV27	TRBJ1-6	CASAPYGLVSPLHF
TRBV5-5	TRBJ1-2	CASSLGGLNTF
TRBV7-2	TRBJ1-2	CASSLDFFRGYTF
TRBV19	TRBJ1-6	CASSDEWGVRSPLHF
TRBV6-2/TRBV6-3	TRBJ2-7	CASSYSFRVRAAYEQYF
TRBV7-2	TRBJ2-2	CASSSVTGELFF
TRBV27	TRBJ2-7	CASQDRTARYAQYF
TRBV28	TRBJ2-1	CASRTPPGGGDNEQFF
TRBV4-3	TRBJ2-3	CASSQDFTGVGTDTQYF
TRBV6-2/TRBV6-3	TRBJ2-7	CASSAGVYEQYF
TRBV2	TRBJ1-2	CASRTTGSGGYTF
TRBV25-1	TRBJ1-1	CASSKQNTEAFF
TRBV19	TRBJ1-4	CASSIDQGATNEKLFF
TRBV15	TRBJ1-5	CATSRAWQGAYQPQHF